What follows is one TCR beta chain and its context. These data come from a study of identifying expanded T cells in peripheral blood. The table came from immunoSEQ multiplex PCR; TCRdb's copy has only in-frame clones and leaves some out. Of more than 75,000 clones listed, roughly 90% are singletons. J lost 4 bases, V lost 5 bases, and 6 bases had no gene match. CDR1 MDHEN and CDR2 SYDVKM come from the germline V gene. The CDR3 spans 14 residues. This sequence joins TRBV28 and TRBJ2-7; 9 bases are shared with TRBD1. The sequencing sample was made of blood. The receptor comes from a person aged 18 to 70 in good health. Written as DNA, the CDR3 is TGTGCCAGCAGTCCCCGGGACAGGGTATACGAGCAGTACTTC. It codes for CASSPRDRVYEQYF.